These 18 T cell receptor beta chains originate from one sample sequenced in a study of T cells after yellow fever vaccination. Each CDR3 protein is one row after TCRdb ran MiXCR on the 5' RACE reads. The data show 400,000 or so distinct CDR3 sequences, 18% seen once. Sequencing used PBMCs, obtained before the yellow fever booster vaccination. These receptors were obtained from a man aged 18 to 30 who received the YFV17D yellow fever vaccine.

This clonotype was observed a handful of times. The chain couples TRBV30 to TRBJ2-7; 8 nucleotides align to TRBD2. Germline V gene lookup returns CDR1 GTSNPN and CDR2 SVGIG (reference sequence). This CDR3 comprises 13 residues. The V segment lost 2 bases and the J segment 0 bases; nucleotides outside the gene matches: 0. CDR3 DNA sequence: TGTGCCTGGAGTAGCGGGGGCTCCTACGAGCAGTACTTC. Amino acids: CAWSSGGSYEQYF.

V usage is TRBV7-2 and J usage is TRBJ2-3; possibly TRBD1 for D (5 bases). The V and J ends lost 3 bases and 1 base respectively, with 11 bases between them. The germline V gene has CDR1 SGHTA and CDR2 FQGNSA. The CDR3 covers 15 residues. The CDR3 reads CASSFKGRGTDTQYF. The CDR3 bases are TGTGCCAGCAGCTTTAAGGGGCGCGGCACAGATACGCAGTATTTT.

This clonotype was counted only a few times. The junction does not match germline at one end; this may be a read error. This chain connects TRBV7-7 to TRBJ2-5, with 10 bases lining up with TRBD1. The germline V gene encodes CDR1 SSHAT and CDR2 FNYEAQ (reference sequence). This CDR3 contains 14 residues. CDR3 sequence (DNA): TGTGCTAGCAGCCGACAGGGGGCCAGGGAGACCCAGTACTTC. It yields the protein CASSRQGARETQYF.

This clonotype was found a few times. The rearrangement links TRBV5-5 to TRBJ2-5, with D possibly matching TRBD2 (6 bases). Germline CDR1 SGHKS, CDR2 YYEKEE (reference sequence). The CDR3 is 15 amino acids. Trimming removed 4 bases at V and 3 bases at J, with 16 bases between. CDR3 sequence reads: CASSGSGVAEETQYF. In nucleotides, the CDR3 is TGTGCCAGCAGCGGTTCTGGGGTAGCGGAAGAGACCCAGTACTTC.

The chain couples TRBV7-2 to TRBJ2-1; no reliable D call. The length of the CDR3 is 14 residues. CDR1 is SGHTA and CDR2 is FQGNSA in the germline V gene. V gave up 5 bases and J gave up 10 bases, with 18 bases separating them. CDR3 sequence: CASSPYAGLGEQFF. CDR3 sequence (DNA): TGTGCCAGCAGCCCATACGCTGGATTAGGGGAGCAGTTCTTC.

This clonotype was seen a few times. Sequence at one end of the junction differs from germline and may be a read error. The chain couples TRBV6-2 or TRBV6-3 to TRBJ2-1; D gene unclear. This CDR3 is 12 amino acids long. Germline V gives CDR1 MNHEY, CDR2 SVGEGT. CDR3 bases: TGTTCCAGCAGCCCCCGGTCGGCTGAGCAGTTCTTC. It encodes CSSSPRSAEQFF.

This clonotype was counted only a few times. This rearrangement joins TRBV4-1 to TRBJ2-2; 8 nucleotides line up with TRBD2. Germline V CDR1 and CDR2: MGHRA, YSYEKL. J gave up 7 bases and V 0 bases, and 7 bases lay outside the gene matches. The CDR3 sequence is 16 residues long. The CDR3 sequence is CASSQEQAGEDGELFF. The CDR3, as DNA: TGCGCCAGCAGCCAAGAGCAAGCGGGGGAGGACGGGGAGCTGTTTTTT.

This clonotype was counted only a few times. The genes are TRBV18 and TRBJ2-5; 10 bases line up with TRBD1. The V gene's germline CDR1 is KGHSH and CDR2 LQKENI. This CDR3 is built from 15 residues. V gave up 2 bases and J gave up 6 bases; unmatched junction bases: 6. The CDR3, as DNA: TGTGCCAGCTCACCAGGGACAGGGGATCGGCAGACCCAGTACTTC. It translates to CASSPGTGDRQTQYF. Using reference TRBV18 and TRBJ2-5 for the parts outside the CDR3, the full variable domain is NAGVMQNPRHLVRRRGQEARLRCSPMKGHSHVYWYRQLPEEGLKFMVYLQKENIIDESGMPKERFSAEFPKEGPSILRIQQVVRGDSAAYFCASSPGTGDRQTQYFGPGTRLLVL.

This clonotype was counted only a few times. This chain uses TRBV20-1 with TRBJ1-1; D is possibly TRBD1 (6 bases). Germline values: CDR1 DFQATT, CDR2 SNEGSKA (reference sequence). This CDR3 has 14 residues. V was cut by 5 bases and J by 6 bases, with 19 bases left in between. CDR3 amino acids: CSAGSVQGVAEAFF. CDR3 nucleotides: TGCAGTGCTGGGTCGGTACAGGGCGTCGCTGAAGCTTTCTTT.

The chain employs TRBV3-1 and TRBJ1-3; 7 bases agree with TRBD1. Trimming took 7 bases from V and 0 from J; bases not matched to a gene: 9. The CDR3 runs 16 residues. The germline V gene has CDR1 LGHDT and CDR2 YNNKEL (reference sequence). The CDR3 DNA reads TGTGCCAGCACCCTGGGGGGACAGAGCTCTGGAAACACCATATATTTT. Translation gives CASTLGGQSSGNTIYF.

The chain has TRBV5-1 and TRBJ2-5; D tentatively fits TRBD1 or TRBD2 (5 bases each). This CDR3 spans 14 amino acids. In germline, CDR1 is SGHRS, CDR2 YFSETQ. The V and J ends lost 4 bases and 7 bases respectively, with 17 bases between them. The CDR3 loop reads CASSEGPSEWTQYF. The CDR3 bases are TGCGCCAGCAGCGAGGGACCTTCGGAATGGACCCAGTACTTC.

In its sample, this clonotype was seen a few times. V is TRBV11-1 and J is TRBJ2-3; 8 bases fit TRBD2. This CDR3 region has 15 residues. Trimming cost V 5 bases and J 6 bases; bases outside gene matches: 10. CDR1 and CDR2 (germline): SGHAT, FQDESV (reference sequence). DNA of the CDR3: TGTGCCAGCAGCCGGGGGGGAGTTATGCTCGATACGCAGTATTTT. As protein: CASSRGGVMLDTQYF.

This clonotype was detected only a few times. The V call is TRBV5-1, the J call TRBJ2-7; TRBD1 aligns across 7 bases. Germline-derived CDR1 and CDR2 are SGHRS and YFSETQ. The V and J ends lost 2 bases and 2 bases, in that order; junction bases with no gene match: 7. The CDR3 runs 15 residues. The DNA for the CDR3 is TGCGCCAGCAGCTTACCCGGACAGGCGGCCTACGAGCAGTACTTC. Residues: CASSLPGQAAYEQYF.

In its sample, this clonotype was seen a few times. The chain uses TRBV6-5 and TRBJ1-2; D might be TRBD1 (5 bases). CDR3 size: 16 residues. Trimming stripped 6 bases from V and 1 base from J, with 18 bases between. The germline V gene has CDR1 MNHEY and CDR2 SVGAGI. The CDR3 region has the DNA TGTGCCAGCAGAAGGCAGGGCGCCTCCCTTAACTATGGCTACACCTTC. Its protein is CASRRQGASLNYGYTF.

The table lists this clonotype with many counts. This rearrangement joins TRBV15 to TRBJ2-5; D is possibly TRBD1 (6 bases). The CDR3 spans 16 residues. Trimming removed 1 base from V and 4 bases from J, with 16 bases in between. Germline CDR1 LNHNV, CDR2 YYDKDF (reference sequence). CDR3 sequence: CATSRGDILMGETQYF. The CDR3 DNA follows: TGTGCCACCAGCAGAGGGGACATACTAATGGGAGAGACCCAGTACTTC.

This rearrangement joins TRBV20-1 to TRBJ2-5; 11 nucleotides agree with TRBD2. Trimming removed 3 bases from V and 2 bases from J; junction bases left unmatched: 5. CDR1 DFQATT and CDR2 SNEGSKA come from the germline V gene (reference sequence). The CDR3 totals 15 residues. This CDR3 reads CSASLAGGRQETQYF. The CDR3 DNA is TGCAGTGCTAGTCTAGCGGGAGGCCGACAAGAGACCCAGTACTTC.

This clonotype showed up many times. The chain has TRBV7-9 and TRBJ2-4; D assignment may be TRBD1 or TRBD2 (5 bases each). Germline V gene sequence: CDR1 SEHNR, CDR2 FQNEAQ (reference sequence). The CDR3 loop spans 15 amino acids. Trimming stripped 6 bases from V and 0 bases from J, with 12 bases between. The CDR3 bases are TGTGCCAGCAGAGAGGGGTTGGGAGCCAAAAACATTCAGTACTTC. It is translated as CASREGLGAKNIQYF.

Many counts were recorded for this clonotype. The chain is built from TRBV20-1 and TRBJ2-3, with 7 bases lining up with TRBD1. The CDR3 covers 14 residues. Germline assignment: CDR1 DFQATT and CDR2 SNEGSKA (reference sequence). V shed 7 bases, J shed 1 base, and the junction held 8 bases outside the gene matches. CDR3 sequence reads: CSGAKGARTDTQYF. CDR3 in DNA: TGCAGTGGGGCCAAGGGGGCGCGCACAGATACGCAGTATTTT.